This T cell receptor beta chain was retrieved from a study of chemoradiotherapy in HPV16-positive cancers. Study-wide results and limits: Only two HPV16-positive patients supplied the functional HPV-specificity definition. During treatment, candidate HPV-specific clones and E7-related motifs expanded in tumor. HPV-responsive T-cell expansion during chemoradiotherapy was linked to improved recurrence-free survival in HPV16-positive patients.

To note about this clone: The antigen remains unidentified.

Repeated repertoire sampling spanned the course of chemoradiotherapy. Profiling relied on immunoSEQ multiplex PCR, and the TCRdb table lists in-frame clones only, not all of them. The sample carries tens of thousands of clones, less than 90% recorded once. V gave up 7 bases and J gave up 4 bases, with 16 bases separating them. The CDR3 is made up of 14 amino acids. CDR1 is SNHLY, CDR2 FYNNEI, per germline. This sequence joins TRBV2 and TRBJ1-1; possible D gene TRBD1, 6 bases. Sample: blood, taken from a patient who underwent chemoradiotherapy. The sequence derives from a human donor with HPV-associated anogenital cancer. The CDR3 spells CASTPQGGSTEAFF. CDR3 bases: TGTGCCAGCACCCCACAGGGAGGTAGCACTGAAGCTTTCTTT.